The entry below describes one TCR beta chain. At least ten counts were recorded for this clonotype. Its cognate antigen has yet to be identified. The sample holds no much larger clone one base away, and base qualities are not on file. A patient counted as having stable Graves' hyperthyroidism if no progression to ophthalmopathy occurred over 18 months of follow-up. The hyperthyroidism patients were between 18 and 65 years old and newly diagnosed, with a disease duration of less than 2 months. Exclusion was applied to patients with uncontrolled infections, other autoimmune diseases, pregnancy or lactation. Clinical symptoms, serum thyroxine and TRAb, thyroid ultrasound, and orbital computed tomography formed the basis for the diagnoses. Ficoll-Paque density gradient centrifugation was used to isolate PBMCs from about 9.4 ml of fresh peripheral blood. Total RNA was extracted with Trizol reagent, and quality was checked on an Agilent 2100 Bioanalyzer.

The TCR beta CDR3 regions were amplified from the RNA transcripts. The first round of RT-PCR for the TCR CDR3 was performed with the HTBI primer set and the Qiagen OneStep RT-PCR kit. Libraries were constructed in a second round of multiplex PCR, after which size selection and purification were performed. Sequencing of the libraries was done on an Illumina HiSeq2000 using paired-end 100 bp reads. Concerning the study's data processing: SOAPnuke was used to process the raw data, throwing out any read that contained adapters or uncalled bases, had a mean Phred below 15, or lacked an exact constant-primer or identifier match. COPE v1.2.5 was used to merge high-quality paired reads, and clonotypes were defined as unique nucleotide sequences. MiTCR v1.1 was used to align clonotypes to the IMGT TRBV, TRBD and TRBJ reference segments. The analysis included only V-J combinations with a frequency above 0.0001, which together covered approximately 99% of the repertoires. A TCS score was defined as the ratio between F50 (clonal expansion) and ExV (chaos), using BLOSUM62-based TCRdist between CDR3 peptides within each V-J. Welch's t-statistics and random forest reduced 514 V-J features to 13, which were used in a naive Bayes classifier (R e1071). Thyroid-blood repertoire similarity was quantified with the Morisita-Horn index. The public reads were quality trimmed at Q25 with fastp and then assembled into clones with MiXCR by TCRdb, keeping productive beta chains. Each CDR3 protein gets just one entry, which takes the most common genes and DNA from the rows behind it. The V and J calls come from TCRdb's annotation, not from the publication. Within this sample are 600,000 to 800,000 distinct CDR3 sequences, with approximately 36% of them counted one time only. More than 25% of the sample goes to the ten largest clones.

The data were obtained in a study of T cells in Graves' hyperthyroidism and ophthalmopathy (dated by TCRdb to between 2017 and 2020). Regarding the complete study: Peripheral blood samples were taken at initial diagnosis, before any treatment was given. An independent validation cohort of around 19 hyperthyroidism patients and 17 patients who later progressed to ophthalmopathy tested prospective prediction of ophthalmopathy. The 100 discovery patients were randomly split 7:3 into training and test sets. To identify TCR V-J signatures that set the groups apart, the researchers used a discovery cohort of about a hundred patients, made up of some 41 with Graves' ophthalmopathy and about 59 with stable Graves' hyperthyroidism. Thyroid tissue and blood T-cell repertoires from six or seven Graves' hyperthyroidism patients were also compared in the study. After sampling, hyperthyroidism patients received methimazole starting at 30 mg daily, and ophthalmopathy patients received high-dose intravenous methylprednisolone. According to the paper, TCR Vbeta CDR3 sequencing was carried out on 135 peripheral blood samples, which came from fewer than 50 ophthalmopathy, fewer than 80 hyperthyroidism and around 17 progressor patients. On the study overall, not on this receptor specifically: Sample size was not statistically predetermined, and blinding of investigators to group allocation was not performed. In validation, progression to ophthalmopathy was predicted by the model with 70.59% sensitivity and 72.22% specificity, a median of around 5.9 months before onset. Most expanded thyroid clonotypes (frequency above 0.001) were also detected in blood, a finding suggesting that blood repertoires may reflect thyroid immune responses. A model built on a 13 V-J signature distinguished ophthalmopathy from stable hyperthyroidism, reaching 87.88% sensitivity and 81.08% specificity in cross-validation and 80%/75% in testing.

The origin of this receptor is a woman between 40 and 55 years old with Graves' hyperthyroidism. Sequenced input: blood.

The sequence in DNA is TGTGCCAGCAGCTTCCTGGGGAATGAAGCTTTCTTT. Translated, this is CASSFLGNEAFF. This receptor chain uses TRBV7-2 and TRBJ1-1; the D gene remains uncertain. The CDR3 holds 12 amino acids from the cysteine to the phenylalanine. The kept DNA is CDR3 alone, 36 bases in frame from the first base. CDR1 and CDR2 are read off the germline V gene as SGHTA and FQGNSA. Trimming costs V 3 bases and J 7 bases, and their ends lie 9 bases apart.